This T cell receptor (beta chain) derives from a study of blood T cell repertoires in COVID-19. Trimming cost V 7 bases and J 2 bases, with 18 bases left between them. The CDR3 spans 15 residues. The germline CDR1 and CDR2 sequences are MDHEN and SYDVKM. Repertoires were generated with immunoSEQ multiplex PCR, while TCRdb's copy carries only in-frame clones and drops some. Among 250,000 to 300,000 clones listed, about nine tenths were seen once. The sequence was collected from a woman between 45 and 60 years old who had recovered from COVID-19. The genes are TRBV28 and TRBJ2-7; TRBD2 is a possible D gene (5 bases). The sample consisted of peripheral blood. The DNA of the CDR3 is TGTGCCAGCACCCCCCTGGCGGGCCTAGCCTACGAGCAGTACTTC. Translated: CASTPLAGLAYEQYF. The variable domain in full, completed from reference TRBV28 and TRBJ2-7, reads DVKVTQSSRYLVKRTGEKVFLECVQDMDHENMFWYRQDPGLGLRLIYFSYDVKMKEKGDIPEGYSVSREKKERFSLILESASTNQTSMYLCASTPLAGLAYEQYFGPGTRLTVT.